One and the same sample provided the 29 T cell receptor beta chains below, sequenced in a study of CXCR3-negative and CXCR3-positive naive CD8 T cells. Study results and limitations: When CXCR3-positive naive cells were set against CXCR3-negative naive cells, the former had more hydrophobic TRB CDR3s.

These receptors are not linked to any known antigen. UMI-labeled 5' RACE TRB cDNA libraries were prepared from the cells. Reprocessing the 5' RACE reads, TCRdb reports a single entry for every CDR3 protein and omits DNA. Recorded for this sample: more than 100,000 distinct CDR3 sequences. Sequencing was performed on naive CXCR3+ CD8+ T cells from blood. As for subset: CD45RO-CCR7+CD27+CD95- naive CD8+ T cells expressing CXCR3 (TNR3+). The receptors originated from a human donor in good health. Some clones in this sample may be carry-over from other donors' samples.

The J gene is TRBJ1-3, the V gene TRBV28. The CDR3 consists of 14 residues. The germline V gene has CDR1 MDHEN and CDR2 SYDVKM. CDR3 protein: CASSLEVSGNTIYF.

This sequence joins TRBV29-1 and TRBJ1-2; there is no DNA to check the TCRdb D call of TRBD1. The CDR3 runs 12 residues. Germline CDR1 is SQVTM and CDR2 is ANQGSEA. This chain's CDR3 is CSVGAPGYGYTF.

This chain joins TRBV25-1 and TRBJ2-2. The CDR3 loop spans 14 amino acids. Per the germline V gene, CDR1 is MGHDK and CDR2 is SYGVNS. CDR3 sequence reads: CASSEISSTGELFF.

This chain joins TRBV29-1 and TRBJ1-1. CDR3 length equals 14 residues. Germline CDR1 is SQVTM and CDR2 is ANQGSEA. CDR3 region: CSVEGPAENTEAFF.

The chain combines TRBV7-3 with TRBJ2-3; TCRdb's D call, TRBD2, is unchecked because there is no DNA. Germline CDR1 reads SGHTA; CDR2 reads FQGTGA. The CDR3 contains 18 residues. The CDR3 sequence is CASSPQDRLSGESDTQYF.

The chain recombines TRBV28 with TRBJ1-6. CDR3 length equals 15 residues. Germline V gives CDR1 MDHEN, CDR2 SYDVKM. The CDR3 sequence is CASSFTAEYNSPLHF. Supplemented by reference TRBV28 and TRBJ1-6, the full variable domain reads DVKVTQSSRYLVKRTGEKVFLECVQDMDHENMFWYRQDPGLGLRLIYFSYDVKMKEKGDIPEGYSVSREKKERFSLILESASTNQTSMYLCASSFTAEYNSPLHFGNGTRLTVT.

The chain uses TRBV28 and TRBJ2-1; the D call of TRBD1 rests on TCRdb alone, since no DNA is present to check it. The CDR3 is 13 amino acids. Germline V gives CDR1 MDHEN, CDR2 SYDVKM. The CDR3 loop reads CASSLWAGEEQFF.

The chain has TRBV19 and TRBJ2-2; TCRdb lists TRBD1, though no DNA is available to test this call. Germline-derived CDR1 and CDR2 are LNHDA and SQIVND (reference sequence). This CDR3 contains 15 residues. CDR3 sequence: CASSFLTGVTGELFF.

The J gene is TRBJ1-2, the V gene TRBV28; TCRdb selects TRBD1, and the lack of DNA leaves this call unchecked. The CDR3 has 14 residues. The germline gives CDR1 MDHEN, CDR2 SYDVKM. The CDR3 loop is CASSLGTSYYGYTF.

This sequence joins TRBV27 and TRBJ2-7; TCRdb gives TRBD2 as the D gene, but with no DNA this cannot be confirmed. The CDR3 contains 14 residues. Germline loops: CDR1 MNHEY, CDR2 SMNVEV (reference sequence). The CDR3 region is CASSYSLAIDEQYF.

V and J are TRBV11-3 and TRBJ2-7. The CDR3 extends over 13 amino acids. Per the germline V gene, CDR1 is SGHNT and CDR2 is YENEEA. The CDR3 reads CASSSRSSYEQDF.

The chain uses TRBV4-1 and TRBJ1-4; without DNA, the TCRdb call of TRBD1 cannot be checked. The CDR3 contains 15 residues. The germline CDR1 and CDR2 sequences are MGHRA and YSYEKL. CDR3 sequence reads: CASSQGPGVNEKLFF.

The chain recombines TRBV11-2 with TRBJ2-1; the D gene TCRdb calls, TRBD2, cannot be checked with no DNA. The CDR3 length is 13 residues. The germline V gene encodes CDR1 SGHAT and CDR2 FQNNGV. CDR3 sequence reads: CASSLWEVSEQFF.

The V gene is TRBV15, the J gene TRBJ2-7; the TCRdb D gene call, TRBD1, has no DNA to confirm it. CDR3 length equals 16 residues. Germline V CDR1 and CDR2: LNHNV, YYDKDF (reference sequence). This chain's CDR3 is CATSRAQSGGSYEQYF.

The chain combines TRBV3-1 with TRBJ2-5. Germline V gene data show CDR1 as LGHDT and CDR2 as YNNKEL (reference sequence). This CDR3 spans 16 amino acids. CDR3 sequence reads: CASSARNLRWRETQYF.

The V and J genes are TRBV28 and TRBJ2-7; the D call from TCRdb, TRBD1, cannot be confirmed without DNA. This CDR3 contains 13 residues. Germline loops: CDR1 MDHEN, CDR2 SYDVKM. The CDR3 spells CASSPNRVYEQYF. Based on the CDR3 plus reference TRBV28 and TRBJ2-7, the full variable domain is DVKVTQSSRYLVKRTGEKVFLECVQDMDHENMFWYRQDPGLGLRLIYFSYDVKMKEKGDIPEGYSVSREKKERFSLILESASTNQTSMYLCASSPNRVYEQYFGPGTRLTVT.

The rearrangement uses TRBV19 and TRBJ2-1; TCRdb's D call, TRBD1, is unchecked because there is no DNA. The CDR3 is 12 amino acids. Germline assignment: CDR1 LNHDA and CDR2 SQIVND (reference sequence). CDR3 residues: CASSIGGHKQFF.

This rearrangement joins TRBV28 to TRBJ2-5; the D gene TCRdb calls, TRBD1, cannot be checked with no DNA. In germline, CDR1 is MDHEN, CDR2 SYDVKM. This CDR3 comprises 14 residues. The CDR3 sequence: CASSPTELQETQYF.

J is TRBJ2-7 and V is TRBV5-1; as DNA is missing, the TRBD1 call by TCRdb cannot be tested. CDR3 size: 14 residues. The germline V gene has CDR1 SGHRS and CDR2 YFSETQ. This CDR3 is CASSFGTGWYEQYF.

The chain uses TRBV20-1 and TRBJ1-5; there is no DNA to check the TCRdb D call of TRBD1. CDR3 size: 15 residues. Germline CDR1 and CDR2: DFQATT and SNEGSKA (reference sequence). The CDR3 protein is CSASPPDRGKQPQHF.

The chain combines TRBV19 with TRBJ2-7; the D call of TRBD1 rests on TCRdb alone, since no DNA is present to check it. Germline CDR1 and CDR2: LNHDA and SQIVND (reference sequence). CDR3 size: 12 residues. CDR3 protein: CASSPYQGEQYF.

The CDR3 sequence: CSVEEEQAHEQYF. The rearrangement uses TRBV29-1 and TRBJ2-7; TCRdb reports TRBD1, a call that lacks DNA to check it against. The length of the CDR3 is 13 residues. Germline values: CDR1 SQVTM, CDR2 ANQGSEA.

The V call is TRBV20-1, the J call TRBJ2-7; the D gene TCRdb calls, TRBD2, cannot be checked with no DNA. The CDR3 consists of 16 residues. CDR1 and CDR2 from the germline V gene are DFQATT and SNEGSKA (reference sequence). CDR3 in amino acids: CSARGECEASAYEQYF.

V and J are TRBV11-2 and TRBJ2-5; TCRdb lists TRBD1, though no DNA is available to test this call. Germline-derived CDR1 and CDR2 are SGHAT and FQNNGV. The CDR3 covers 17 residues. The CDR3 loop is CASSQGEVRDGQETQYF.

The chain recombines TRBV7-8 with TRBJ2-2; absent DNA, TCRdb's TRBD2 call cannot be checked. This CDR3 has 16 amino acids. The V gene's germline CDR1 is SGHVS and CDR2 FQNEAQ. CDR3 residues: CASSLLGGTNTGELFF.

The chain has TRBV6-5 and TRBJ2-7; TCRdb reports TRBD1, a call that lacks DNA to check it against. This CDR3 has 12 amino acids. Germline V gives CDR1 MNHEY, CDR2 SVGAGI. The CDR3 spells CASSYLGAEQYF.

This sequence joins TRBV2 and TRBJ2-3; TCRdb indicates TRBD1, and absent DNA this call remains unverified. The CDR3 spans 11 residues. CDR1 SNHLY and CDR2 FYNNEI come from the germline V gene. CDR3 amino acids: CSGTEVDTQYF.

The V call is TRBV6-6, the J call TRBJ2-1; lacking DNA, the TRBD1 call made by TCRdb goes unchecked. Germline V lookup: CDR1 MNHNY, CDR2 SVGAGI (reference sequence). The CDR3 length is 15 residues. The CDR3 sequence: CASSEGAVGWNEQFF.

V and J are TRBV4-3 and TRBJ2-1. The V gene's germline CDR1 is LGHNA and CDR2 YSLEER. CDR3 length equals 13 residues. The CDR3 loop reads CASSLGLWDEQFF.